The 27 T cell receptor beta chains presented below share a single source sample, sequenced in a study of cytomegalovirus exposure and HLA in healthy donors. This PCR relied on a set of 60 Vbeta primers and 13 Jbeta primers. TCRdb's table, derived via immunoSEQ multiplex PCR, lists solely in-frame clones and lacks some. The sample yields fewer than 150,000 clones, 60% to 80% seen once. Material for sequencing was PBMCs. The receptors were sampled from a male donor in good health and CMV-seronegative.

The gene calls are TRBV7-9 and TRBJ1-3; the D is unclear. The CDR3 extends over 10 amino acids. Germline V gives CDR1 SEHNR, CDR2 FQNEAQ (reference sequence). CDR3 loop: CSGEVMTFYF. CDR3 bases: TGTTCCGGAGAAGTGATGACGTTCTATTTT.

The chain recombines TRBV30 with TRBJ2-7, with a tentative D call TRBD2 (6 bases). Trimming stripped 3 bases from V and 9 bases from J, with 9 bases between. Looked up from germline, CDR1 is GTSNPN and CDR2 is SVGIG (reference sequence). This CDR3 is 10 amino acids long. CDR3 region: CAWSGGRQYF. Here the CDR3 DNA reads TGTGCCTGGAGCGGGGGACGGCAGTACTTC.

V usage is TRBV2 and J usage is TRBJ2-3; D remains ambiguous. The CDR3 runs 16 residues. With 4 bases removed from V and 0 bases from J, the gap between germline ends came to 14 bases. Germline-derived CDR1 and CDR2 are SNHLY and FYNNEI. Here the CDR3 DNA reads TGTGCCAGCAGTGTGTCGAGTTCATCTAGCACAGATACGCAGTATTTT. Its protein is CASSVSSSSSTDTQYF.

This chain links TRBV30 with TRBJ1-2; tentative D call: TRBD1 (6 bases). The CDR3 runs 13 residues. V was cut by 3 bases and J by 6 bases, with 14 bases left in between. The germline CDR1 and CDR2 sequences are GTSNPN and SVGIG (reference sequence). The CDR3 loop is CAWSATGIDGYTF. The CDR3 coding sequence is TGTGCCTGGAGCGCCACAGGGATCGATGGCTACACCTTC.

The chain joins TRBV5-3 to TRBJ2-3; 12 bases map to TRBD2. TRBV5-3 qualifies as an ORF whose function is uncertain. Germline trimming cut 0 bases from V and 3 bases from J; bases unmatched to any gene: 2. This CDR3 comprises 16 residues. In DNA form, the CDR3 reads TGTGCCAGAAGCTTGGGACTAGCGGGGGAAACAGATACGCAGTATTTT. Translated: CARSLGLAGETDTQYF.

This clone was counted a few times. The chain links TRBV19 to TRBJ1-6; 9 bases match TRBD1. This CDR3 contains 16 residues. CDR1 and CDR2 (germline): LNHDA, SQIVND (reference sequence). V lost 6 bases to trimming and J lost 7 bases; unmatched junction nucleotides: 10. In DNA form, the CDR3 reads TGTGCCAGTAGGTCACAGGGGGCTATGATGAATTCACCCCTCCACTTT. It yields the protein CASRSQGAMMNSPLHF.

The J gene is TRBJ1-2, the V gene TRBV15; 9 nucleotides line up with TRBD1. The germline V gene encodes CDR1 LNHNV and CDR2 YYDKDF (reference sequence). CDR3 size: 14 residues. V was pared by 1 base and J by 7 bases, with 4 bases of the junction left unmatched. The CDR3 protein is CATSRGTGGGGYTF. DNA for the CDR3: TGTGCCACCAGCAGAGGTACAGGGGGCGGTGGCTACACCTTC.

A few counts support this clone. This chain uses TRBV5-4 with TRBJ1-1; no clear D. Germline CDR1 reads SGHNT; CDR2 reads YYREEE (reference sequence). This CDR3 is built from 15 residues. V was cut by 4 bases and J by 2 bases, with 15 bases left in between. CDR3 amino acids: CASSPDGGRNTEAFF. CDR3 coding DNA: TGTGCCAGCAGCCCTGACGGAGGGAGAAACACTGAAGCTTTCTTT.

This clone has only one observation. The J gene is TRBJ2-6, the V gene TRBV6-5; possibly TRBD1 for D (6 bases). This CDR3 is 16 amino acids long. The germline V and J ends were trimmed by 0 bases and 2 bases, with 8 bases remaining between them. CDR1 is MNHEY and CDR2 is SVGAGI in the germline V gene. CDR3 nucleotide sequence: TGTGCCAGCAGTTACTCGGGGGCTACTGGGGCCAACGTCCTGACTTTC. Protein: CASSYSGATGANVLTF.

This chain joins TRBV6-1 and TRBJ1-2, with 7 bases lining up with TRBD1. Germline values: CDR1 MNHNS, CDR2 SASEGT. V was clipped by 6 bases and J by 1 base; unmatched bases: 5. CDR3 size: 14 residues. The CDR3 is CASRLTGINYGYTF. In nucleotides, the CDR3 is TGTGCCAGCAGGCTGACAGGGATTAACTATGGCTACACCTTC.

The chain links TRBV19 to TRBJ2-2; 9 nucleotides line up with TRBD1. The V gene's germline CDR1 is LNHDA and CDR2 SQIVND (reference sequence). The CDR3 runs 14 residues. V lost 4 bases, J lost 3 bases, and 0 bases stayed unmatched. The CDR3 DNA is TGTGCCAGTAGTAGACAGGGGGACACCGGGGAGCTGTTTTTT. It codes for CASSRQGDTGELFF.

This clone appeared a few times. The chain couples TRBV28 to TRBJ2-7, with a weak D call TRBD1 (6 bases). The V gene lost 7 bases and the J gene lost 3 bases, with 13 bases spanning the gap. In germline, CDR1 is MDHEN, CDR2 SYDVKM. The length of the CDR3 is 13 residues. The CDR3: CASTTLDSYEQYF. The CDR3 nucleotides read TGTGCCAGCACTACCTTGGACAGCTACGAGCAGTACTTC.

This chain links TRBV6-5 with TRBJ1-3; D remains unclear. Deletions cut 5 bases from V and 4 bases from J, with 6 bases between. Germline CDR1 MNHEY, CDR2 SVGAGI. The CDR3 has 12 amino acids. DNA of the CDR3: TGTGCCAGCAGTCCCGGGGGAAACACCATATATTTT. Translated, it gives CASSPGGNTIYF.

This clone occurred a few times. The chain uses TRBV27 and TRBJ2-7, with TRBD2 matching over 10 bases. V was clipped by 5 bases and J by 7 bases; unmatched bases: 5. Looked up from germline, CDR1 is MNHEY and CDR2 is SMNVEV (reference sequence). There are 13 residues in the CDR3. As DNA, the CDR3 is TGTGCCAGCAGTGCGGGACTAGCGTATGAGCAGTACTTC. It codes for CASSAGLAYEQYF.

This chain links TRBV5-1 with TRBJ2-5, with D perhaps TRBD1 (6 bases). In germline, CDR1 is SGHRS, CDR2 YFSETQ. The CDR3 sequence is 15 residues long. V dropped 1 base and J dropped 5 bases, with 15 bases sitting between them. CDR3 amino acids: CASSLRADRRETQYF. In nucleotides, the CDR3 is TGCGCCAGCAGCTTGAGGGCTGACAGGAGGGAGACCCAGTACTTC.

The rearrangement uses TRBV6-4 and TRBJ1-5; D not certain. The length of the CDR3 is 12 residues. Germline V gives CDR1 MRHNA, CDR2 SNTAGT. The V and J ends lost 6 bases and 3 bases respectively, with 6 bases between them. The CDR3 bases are TGTGCCAGCAGCCGACTCAATCAGCCCCAGCATTTT. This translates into CASSRLNQPQHF.

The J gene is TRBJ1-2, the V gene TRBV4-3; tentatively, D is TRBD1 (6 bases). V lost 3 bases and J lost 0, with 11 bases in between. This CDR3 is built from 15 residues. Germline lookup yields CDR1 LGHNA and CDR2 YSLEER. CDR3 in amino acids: CASSHGRQANYGYTF. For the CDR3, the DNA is TGCGCCAGCAGCCACGGCCGACAGGCTAACTATGGCTACACCTTC.

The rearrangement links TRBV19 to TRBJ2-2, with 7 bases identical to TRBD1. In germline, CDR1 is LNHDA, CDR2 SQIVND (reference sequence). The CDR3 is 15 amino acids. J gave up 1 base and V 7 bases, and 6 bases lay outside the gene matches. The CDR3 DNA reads TGTGCCAGTAATACCGGGACAGTGAACACCGGGGAGCTGTTTTTT. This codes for CASNTGTVNTGELFF.

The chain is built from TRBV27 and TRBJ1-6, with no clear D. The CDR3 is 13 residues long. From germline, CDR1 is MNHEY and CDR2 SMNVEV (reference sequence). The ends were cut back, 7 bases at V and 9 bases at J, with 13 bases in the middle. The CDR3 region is CASTRLRGSPLHF. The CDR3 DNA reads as TGTGCCAGCACCAGACTCCGGGGTTCACCCCTCCACTTT.

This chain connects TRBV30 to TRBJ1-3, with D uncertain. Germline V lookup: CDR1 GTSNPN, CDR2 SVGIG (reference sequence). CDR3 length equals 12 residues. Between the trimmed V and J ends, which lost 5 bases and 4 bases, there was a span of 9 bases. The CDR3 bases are TGTGCCTGGGACACCGGAGGAAACACCATATATTTT. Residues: CAWDTGGNTIYF.

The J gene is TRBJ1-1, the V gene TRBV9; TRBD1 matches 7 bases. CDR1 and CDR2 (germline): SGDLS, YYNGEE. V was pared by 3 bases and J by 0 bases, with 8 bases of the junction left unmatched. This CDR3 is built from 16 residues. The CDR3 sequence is CASSAPKGQMNTEAFF. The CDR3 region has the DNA TGTGCCAGCAGCGCGCCAAAGGGACAGATGAACACTGAAGCTTTCTTT.

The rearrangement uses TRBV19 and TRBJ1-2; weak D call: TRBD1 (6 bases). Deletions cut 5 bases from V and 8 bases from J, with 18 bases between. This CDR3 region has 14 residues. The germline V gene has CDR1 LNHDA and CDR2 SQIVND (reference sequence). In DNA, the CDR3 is TGTGCCAGTAGTGCAACAGGGTTTTTAGACGGCTACACCTTC. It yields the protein CASSATGFLDGYTF.

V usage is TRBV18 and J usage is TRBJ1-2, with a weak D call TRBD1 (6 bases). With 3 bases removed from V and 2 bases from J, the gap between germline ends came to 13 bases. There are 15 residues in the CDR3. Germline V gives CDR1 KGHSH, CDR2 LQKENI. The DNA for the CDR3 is TGTGCCAGCTCACCCGACATGCAGGGGAACTATGGCTACACCTTC. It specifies CASSPDMQGNYGYTF. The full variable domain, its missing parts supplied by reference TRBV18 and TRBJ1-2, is NAGVMQNPRHLVRRRGQEARLRCSPMKGHSHVYWYRQLPEEGLKFMVYLQKENIIDESGMPKERFSAEFPKEGPSILRIQQVVRGDSAAYFCASSPDMQGNYGYTFGSGTRLTVV.

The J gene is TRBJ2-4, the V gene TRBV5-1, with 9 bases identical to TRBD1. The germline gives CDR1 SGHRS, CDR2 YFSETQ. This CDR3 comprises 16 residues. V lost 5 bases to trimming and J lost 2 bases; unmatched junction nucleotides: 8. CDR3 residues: CASSPLGTGPKNIQYF. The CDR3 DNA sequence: TGCGCCAGCAGTCCTCTGGGGACAGGGCCCAAAAACATTCAGTACTTC.

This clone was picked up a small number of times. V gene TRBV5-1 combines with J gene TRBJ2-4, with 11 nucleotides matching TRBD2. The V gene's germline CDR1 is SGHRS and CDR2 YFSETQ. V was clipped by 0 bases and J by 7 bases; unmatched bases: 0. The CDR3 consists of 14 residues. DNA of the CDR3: TGCGCCAGCAGCTTGGGACTAGCGGGGAACATTCAGTACTTC. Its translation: CASSLGLAGNIQYF.

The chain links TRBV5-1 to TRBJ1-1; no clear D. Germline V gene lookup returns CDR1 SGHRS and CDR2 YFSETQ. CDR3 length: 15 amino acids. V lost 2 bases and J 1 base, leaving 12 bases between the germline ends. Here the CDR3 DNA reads TGCGCCAGCAGCTTCCTCCGAGAAAAGAACACTGAAGCTTTCTTT. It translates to CASSFLREKNTEAFF.

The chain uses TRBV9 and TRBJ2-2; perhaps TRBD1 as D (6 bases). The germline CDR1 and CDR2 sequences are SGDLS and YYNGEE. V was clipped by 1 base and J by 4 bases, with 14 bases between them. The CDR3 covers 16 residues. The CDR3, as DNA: TGTGCCAGCAGCGTAAGTGACAGGATGGCCACCGGGGAGCTGTTTTTT. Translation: CASSVSDRMATGELFF.